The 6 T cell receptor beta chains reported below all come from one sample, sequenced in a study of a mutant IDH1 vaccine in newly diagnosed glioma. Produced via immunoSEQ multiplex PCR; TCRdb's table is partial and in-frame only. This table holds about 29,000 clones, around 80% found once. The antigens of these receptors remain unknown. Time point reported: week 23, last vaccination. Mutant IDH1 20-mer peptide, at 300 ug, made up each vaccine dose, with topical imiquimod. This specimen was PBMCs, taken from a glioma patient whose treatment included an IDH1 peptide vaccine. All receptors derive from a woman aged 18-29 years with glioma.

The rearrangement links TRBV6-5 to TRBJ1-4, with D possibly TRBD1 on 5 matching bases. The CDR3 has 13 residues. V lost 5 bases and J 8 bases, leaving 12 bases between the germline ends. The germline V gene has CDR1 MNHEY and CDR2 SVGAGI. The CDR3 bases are TGTGCCAGCAGTCCCGGGGGGTGGGAAAAACTGTTTTTT. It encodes CASSPGGWEKLFF.

This CDR3 reads CSCRDGAYEQYF. The CDR3 nucleotides read TGCAGCTGCCGGGACGGAGCCTACGAGCAGTACTTC. The chain has TRBV29-1 and TRBJ2-7; D could derive from TRBD1 or TRBD2 (5 bases each). The CDR3 loop spans 12 amino acids. The ends were cut back, 8 bases at V and 2 bases at J, with 13 bases in the middle. Germline V gives CDR1 SQVTM, CDR2 ANQGSEA.

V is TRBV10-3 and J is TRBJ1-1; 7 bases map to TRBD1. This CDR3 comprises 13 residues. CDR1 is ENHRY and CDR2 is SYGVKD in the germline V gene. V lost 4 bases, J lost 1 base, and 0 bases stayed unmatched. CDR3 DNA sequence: TGTGCCATCAGTGGGACAGGGAACACTGAAGCTTTCTTT. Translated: CAISGTGNTEAFF.

CDR3 sequence reads: CASSVGAGFQPQHF. DNA of the CDR3: TGTGCCAGCAGCGTAGGAGCAGGGTTCCAGCCCCAGCATTTT. J is TRBJ1-5 and V is TRBV9; possibly TRBD1 for D (5 bases). The CDR3 spans 14 residues. The germline V gene has CDR1 SGDLS and CDR2 YYNGEE. Trimming left V 0 bases short and J 7 bases short, with 11 bases between.

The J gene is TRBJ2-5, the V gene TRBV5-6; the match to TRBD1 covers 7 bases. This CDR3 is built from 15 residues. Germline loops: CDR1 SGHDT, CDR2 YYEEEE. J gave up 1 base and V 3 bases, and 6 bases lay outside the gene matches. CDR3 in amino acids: CASSSTGSGQETQYF. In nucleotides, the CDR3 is TGTGCCAGCAGCTCGACAGGGTCGGGCCAAGAGACCCAGTACTTC.

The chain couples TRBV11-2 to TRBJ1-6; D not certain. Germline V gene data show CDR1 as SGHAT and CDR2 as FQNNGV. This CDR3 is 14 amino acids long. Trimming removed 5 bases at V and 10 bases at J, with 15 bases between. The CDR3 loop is CASSQGRDRSPLHF. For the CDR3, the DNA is TGTGCCAGCAGCCAAGGGCGGGATCGGTCACCCCTCCACTTT.